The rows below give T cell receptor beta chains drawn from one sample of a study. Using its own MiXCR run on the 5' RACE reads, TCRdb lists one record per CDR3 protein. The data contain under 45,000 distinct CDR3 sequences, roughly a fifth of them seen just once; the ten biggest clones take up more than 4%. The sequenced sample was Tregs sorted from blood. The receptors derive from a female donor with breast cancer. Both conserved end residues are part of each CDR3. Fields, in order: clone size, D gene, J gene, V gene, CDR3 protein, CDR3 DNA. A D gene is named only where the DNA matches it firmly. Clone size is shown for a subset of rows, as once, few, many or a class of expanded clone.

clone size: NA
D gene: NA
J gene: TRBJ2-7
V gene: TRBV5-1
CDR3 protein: CASSLTGGDYEQYF
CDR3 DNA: TGCGCCAGCAGCTTGACGGGCGGGGACTACGAGCAGTACTTC

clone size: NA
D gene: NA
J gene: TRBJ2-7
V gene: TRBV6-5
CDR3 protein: CASSYKTGGEEQYF
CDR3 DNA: TGTGCCAGCAGTTATAAAACAGGGGGGGAAGAGCAGTACTTC

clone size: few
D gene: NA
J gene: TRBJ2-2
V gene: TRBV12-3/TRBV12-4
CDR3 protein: CASSLLAGSGGELFF
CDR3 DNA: TGTGCCAGCAGTTTATTGGCGGGATCAGGAGGGGAGCTGTTTTTT

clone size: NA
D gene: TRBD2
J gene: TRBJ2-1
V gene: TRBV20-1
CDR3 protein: CSALAGRYNEQFF
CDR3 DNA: TGCAGTGCTTTAGCGGGACGTTACAATGAGCAGTTCTTC

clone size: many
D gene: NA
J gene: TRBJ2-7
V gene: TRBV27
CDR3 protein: CASSLSGAGYEQYF
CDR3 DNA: TGTGCCAGCAGTTTATCCGGGGCGGGCTACGAGCAGTACTTC

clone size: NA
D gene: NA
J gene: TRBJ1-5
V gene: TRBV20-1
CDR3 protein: CSAHQGSNQPQHF
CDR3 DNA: TGCAGTGCTCACCAGGGGAGCAATCAGCCCCAGCATTTT

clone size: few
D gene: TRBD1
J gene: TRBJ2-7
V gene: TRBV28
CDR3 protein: CASSGGTGEQYF
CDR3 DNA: TGTGCCAGCAGTGGGGGGACAGGCGAGCAGTACTTC

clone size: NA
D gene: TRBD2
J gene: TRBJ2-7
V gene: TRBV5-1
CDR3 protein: CASSRTTSGSKGQYF
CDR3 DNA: TGCGCCAGCAGCCGTACGACTAGCGGGAGTAAAGGGCAGTACTTC

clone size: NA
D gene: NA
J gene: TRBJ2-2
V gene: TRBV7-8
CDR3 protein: CASSLDSANTGELFF
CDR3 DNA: TGTGCCAGCAGCTTAGACAGTGCGAACACCGGGGAGCTGTTTTTT

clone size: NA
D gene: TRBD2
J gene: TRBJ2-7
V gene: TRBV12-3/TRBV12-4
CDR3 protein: CASSSGTTYEQYF
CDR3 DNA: TGTGCCAGCAGTAGCGGGACTACCTACGAGCAGTACTTC

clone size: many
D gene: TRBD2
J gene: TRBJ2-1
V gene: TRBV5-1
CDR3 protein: CASSLGSSGKNYNEQFF
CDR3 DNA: TGCGCCAGCAGCTTGGGTTCTAGCGGGAAAAACTACAATGAGCAGTTCTTC

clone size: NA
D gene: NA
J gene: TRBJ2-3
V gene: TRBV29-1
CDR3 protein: CSVGTGTDTQYF
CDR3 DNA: TGCAGCGTTGGGACAGGCACAGATACGCAGTATTTT

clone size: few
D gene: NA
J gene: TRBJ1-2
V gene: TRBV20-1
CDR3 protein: CSASWTVGRGYTF
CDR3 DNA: TGCAGTGCATCGTGGACAGTTGGAAGGGGCTACACCTTC

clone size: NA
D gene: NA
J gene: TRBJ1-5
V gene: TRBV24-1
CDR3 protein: CATSVGNQPQHF
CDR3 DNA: TGTGCCACCAGTGTGGGCAATCAGCCCCAGCATTTT

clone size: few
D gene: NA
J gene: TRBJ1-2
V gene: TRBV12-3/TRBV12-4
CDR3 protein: CASSLEAGAGGGYTF
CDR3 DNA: TGTGCCAGCAGTTTAGAGGCGGGGGCAGGTGGTGGCTACACCTTC

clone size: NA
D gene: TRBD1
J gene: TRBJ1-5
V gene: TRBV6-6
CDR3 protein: CASSHRGLSQPQHF
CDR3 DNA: TGTGCCAGCAGCCACAGGGGGCTTAGTCAGCCCCAGCATTTT

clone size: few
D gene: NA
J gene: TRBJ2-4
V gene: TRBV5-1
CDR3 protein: CASSFSGAKNIQYF
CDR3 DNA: TGCGCCAGCAGCTTTAGCGGAGCCAAAAACATTCAGTACTTC

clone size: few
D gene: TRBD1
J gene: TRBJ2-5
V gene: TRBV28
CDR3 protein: CASRPDRDQETQYF
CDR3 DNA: TGTGCCAGCAGGCCGGACAGGGATCAAGAGACCCAGTACTTC

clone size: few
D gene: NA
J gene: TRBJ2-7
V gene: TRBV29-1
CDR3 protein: CSAGEIYEQYF
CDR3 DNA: TGCAGCGCTGGAGAAATCTACGAGCAGTACTTC

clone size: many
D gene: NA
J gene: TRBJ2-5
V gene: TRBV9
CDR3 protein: CASSSQPGSQETQYF
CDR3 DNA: TGTGCCAGCAGCTCTCAGCCGGGCTCACAAGAGACCCAGTACTTC

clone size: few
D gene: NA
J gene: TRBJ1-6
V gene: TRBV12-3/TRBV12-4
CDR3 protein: CASSLRSGNSPLHF
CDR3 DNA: TGTGCCAGCAGTTTAAGGTCGGGGAATTCACCCCTCCACTTT

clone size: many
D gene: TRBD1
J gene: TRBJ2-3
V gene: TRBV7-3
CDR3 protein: CASSPGQGADTQYF
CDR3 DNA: TGTGCCAGCAGCCCGGGACAGGGAGCAGATACGCAGTATTTT

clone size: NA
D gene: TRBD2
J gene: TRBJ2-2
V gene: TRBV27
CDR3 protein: CASRLAGAGELFF
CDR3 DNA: TGTGCCAGCAGACTAGCGGGAGCCGGGGAGCTGTTTTTT

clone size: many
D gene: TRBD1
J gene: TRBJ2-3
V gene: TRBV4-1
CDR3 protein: CASSQEGGSSTDTQYF
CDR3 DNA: TGCGCCAGCAGCCAAGAAGGGGGCTCGAGCACAGATACGCAGTATTTT

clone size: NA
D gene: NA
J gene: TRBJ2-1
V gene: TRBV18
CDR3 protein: CASSPSQGSYNEQFF
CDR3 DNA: TGTGCCAGCTCACCAAGTCAGGGGTCCTACAATGAGCAGTTCTTC

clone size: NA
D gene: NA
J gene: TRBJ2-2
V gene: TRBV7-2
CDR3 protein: CASSLAFKGRRNTGELFF
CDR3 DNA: TGTGCCAGCAGCTTAGCGTTCAAGGGGCGTCGGAACACCGGGGAGCTGTTTTTT

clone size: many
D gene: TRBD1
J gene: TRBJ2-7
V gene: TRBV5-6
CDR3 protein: CASRDDRGEQYF
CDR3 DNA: TGTGCCAGCAGGGACGACAGGGGAGAGCAGTACTTC

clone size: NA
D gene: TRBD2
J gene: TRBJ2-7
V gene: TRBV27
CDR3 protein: CASKKQEWGGEQYF
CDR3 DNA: TGTGCCAGCAAAAAACAGGAGTGGGGGGGCGAGCAGTACTTC

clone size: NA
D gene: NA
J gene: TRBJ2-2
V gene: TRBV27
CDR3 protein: CASSLLANTGELFF
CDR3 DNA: TGTGCCAGCAGTTTACTGGCGAACACCGGGGAGCTGTTTTTT

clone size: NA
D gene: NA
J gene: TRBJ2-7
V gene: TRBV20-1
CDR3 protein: CSAHLRMAAYEQYF
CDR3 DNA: TGCAGTGCCCACCTGCGAATGGCGGCCTACGAGCAGTACTTC

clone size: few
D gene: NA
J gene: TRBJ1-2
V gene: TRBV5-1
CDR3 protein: CASSLGMGGPNYGYTF
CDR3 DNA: TGCGCCAGCAGCTTGGGTATGGGGGGGCCTAACTATGGCTACACCTTC

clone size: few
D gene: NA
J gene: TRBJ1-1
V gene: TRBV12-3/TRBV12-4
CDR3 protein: CASSPRGTFPEAFF
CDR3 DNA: TGTGCCAGCAGCCCTAGAGGGACTTTCCCGGAAGCTTTCTTT

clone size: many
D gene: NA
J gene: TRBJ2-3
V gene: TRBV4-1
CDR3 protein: CASSQDRVGGDTQYF
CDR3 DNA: TGCGCCAGCAGCCAAGATCGGGTCGGGGGAGATACGCAGTATTTT

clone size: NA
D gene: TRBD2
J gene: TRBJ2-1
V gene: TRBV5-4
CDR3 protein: CASRGELSGTPNEQFF
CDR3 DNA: TGTGCCAGCAGGGGGGAGCTTAGCGGGACACCCAATGAGCAGTTCTTC

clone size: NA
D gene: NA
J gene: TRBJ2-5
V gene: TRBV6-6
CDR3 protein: CASSRQETQYF
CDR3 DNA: TGTGCCAGCAGCCGACAAGAGACCCAGTACTTC

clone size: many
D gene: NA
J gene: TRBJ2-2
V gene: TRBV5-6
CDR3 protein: CAGETQTTGELFF
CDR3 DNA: TGTGCCGGGGAGACCCAAACCACCGGGGAGCTGTTTTTT

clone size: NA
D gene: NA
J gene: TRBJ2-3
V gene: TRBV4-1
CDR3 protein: CASSQGLGSDTQYF
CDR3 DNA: TGCGCCAGCAGCCAAGGTCTAGGATCAGATACGCAGTATTTT

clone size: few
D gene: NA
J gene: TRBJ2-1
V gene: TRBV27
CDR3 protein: CASSLMTGPRDEQFF
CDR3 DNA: TGTGCCAGCAGTCTCATGACCGGCCCAAGAGACGAGCAGTTCTTC

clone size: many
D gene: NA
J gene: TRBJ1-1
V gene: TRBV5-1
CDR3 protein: CASSPWTLNTEAFF
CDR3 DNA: TGCGCCAGCAGCCCCTGGACCCTGAACACTGAAGCTTTCTTT

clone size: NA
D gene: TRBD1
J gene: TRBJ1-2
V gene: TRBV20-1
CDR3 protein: CSARATGRLNYGYTF
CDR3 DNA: TGCAGTGCTAGAGCGACAGGGAGGCTTAACTATGGCTACACCTTC

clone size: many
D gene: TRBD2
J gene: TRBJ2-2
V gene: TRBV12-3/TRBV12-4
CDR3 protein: CASSSSGRIGELFF
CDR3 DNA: TGTGCCAGCAGTTCTAGCGGGAGGATCGGGGAGCTGTTTTTT

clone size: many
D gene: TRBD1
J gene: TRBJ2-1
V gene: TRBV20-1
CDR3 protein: CSATGGAFNEQFF
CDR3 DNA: TGCAGTGCTACAGGGGGCGCCTTCAATGAGCAGTTCTTC

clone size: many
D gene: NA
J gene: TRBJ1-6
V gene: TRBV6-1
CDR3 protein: CASSETISGESSPLHF
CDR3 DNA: TGTGCCAGCAGTGAAACTATATCAGGGGAAAGTTCACCCCTCCACTTT

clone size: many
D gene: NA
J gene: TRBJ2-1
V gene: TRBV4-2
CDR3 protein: CASSQDLTRSEQFF
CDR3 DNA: TGTGCCAGCAGCCAAGATCTGACGAGAAGTGAGCAGTTCTTC

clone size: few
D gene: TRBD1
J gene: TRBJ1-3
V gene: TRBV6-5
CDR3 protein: CASRSPSTGGGNTIYF
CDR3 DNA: TGTGCCAGCCGTAGCCCCTCGACAGGGGGGGGAAACACCATATATTTT

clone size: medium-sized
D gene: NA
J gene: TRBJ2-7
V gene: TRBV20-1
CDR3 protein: CSAVDYEQYF
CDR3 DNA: TGCAGTGCTGTTGACTACGAGCAGTACTTC

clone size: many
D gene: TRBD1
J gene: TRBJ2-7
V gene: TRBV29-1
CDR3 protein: CSVVMGQGREQYF
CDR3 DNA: TGCAGCGTTGTTATGGGACAGGGCCGAGAGCAGTACTTC

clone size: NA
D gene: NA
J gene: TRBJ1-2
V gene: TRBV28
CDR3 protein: CASSPLLYYGYTF
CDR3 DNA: TGTGCCAGCAGTCCCCTGCTCTACTATGGCTACACCTTC

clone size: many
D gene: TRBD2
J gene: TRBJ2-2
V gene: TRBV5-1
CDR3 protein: CASSLRQRGLSNTGELFF
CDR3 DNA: TGCGCCAGCAGCTTGAGACAGCGGGGGCTCTCGAACACCGGGGAGCTGTTTTTT

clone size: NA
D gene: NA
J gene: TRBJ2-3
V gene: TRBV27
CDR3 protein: CASSFVWGEPDTQYF
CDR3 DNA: TGTGCCAGCAGTTTTGTTTGGGGGGAGCCAGATACGCAGTATTTT

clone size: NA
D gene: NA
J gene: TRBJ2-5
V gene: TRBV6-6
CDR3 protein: CASSRTLQETQYF
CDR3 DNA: TGTGCCAGCAGCCGGACACTGCAAGAGACCCAGTACTTC

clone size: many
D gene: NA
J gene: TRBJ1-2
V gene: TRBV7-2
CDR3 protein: CASRYNRDIGGYTF
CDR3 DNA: TGTGCCAGCAGGTATAACCGGGACATAGGTGGCTACACCTTC

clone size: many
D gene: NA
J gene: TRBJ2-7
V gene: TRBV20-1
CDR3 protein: CSASEGGEQYF
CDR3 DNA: TGCAGTGCGTCCGAAGGGGGCGAGCAGTACTTC

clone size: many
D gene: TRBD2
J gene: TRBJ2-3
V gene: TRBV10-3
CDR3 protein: CATEFPGLAGGGTDTQYF
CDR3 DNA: TGTGCCACCGAGTTTCCAGGACTAGCGGGAGGAGGGACAGATACGCAGTATTTT